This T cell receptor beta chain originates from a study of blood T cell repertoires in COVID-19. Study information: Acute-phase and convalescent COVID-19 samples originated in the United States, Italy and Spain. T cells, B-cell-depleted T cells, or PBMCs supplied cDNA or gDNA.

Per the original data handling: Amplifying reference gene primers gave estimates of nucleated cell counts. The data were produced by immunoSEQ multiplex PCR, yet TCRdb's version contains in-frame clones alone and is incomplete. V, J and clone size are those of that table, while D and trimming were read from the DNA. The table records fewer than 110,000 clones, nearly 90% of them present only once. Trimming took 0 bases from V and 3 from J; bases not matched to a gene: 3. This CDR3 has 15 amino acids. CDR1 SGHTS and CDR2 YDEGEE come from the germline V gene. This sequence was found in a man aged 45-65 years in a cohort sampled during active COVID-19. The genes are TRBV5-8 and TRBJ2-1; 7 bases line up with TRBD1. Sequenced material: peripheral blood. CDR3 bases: TGTGCCAGCAGCTTGGCCAGGGACAGCTACAATGAGCAGTTCTTC. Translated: CASSLARDSYNEQFF.